Listed below are T cell receptor beta chains from one sample, sequenced in a study of CD8 T cells in Susac syndrome. TCRdb re-analysed the immunoSEQ multiplex PCR reads in MiXCR, keeping a single row per CDR3 protein. The sample gives 110,000 or so distinct CDR3 sequences, about 96% of which show up once; roughly 0.096% is in the top ten. The specimen was CD4+ T cells from PBMCs. These receptors originate from a human donor in good health. Each CDR3 is given with its conserved first and last residue. A D gene is named only where the DNA matches it firmly. Expanded clones are given a class, and other clones once, few, many or no size at all.

D gene,J gene,clone size,V gene,CDR3 DNA,CDR3 protein
TRBD1,TRBJ2-7,NA,TRBV7-9,TGTGCCAGCAGCTTAACTGGGACAGCCAACGAGCAGTACTTC,CASSLTGTANEQYF
TRBD2,TRBJ2-1,once,TRBV5-4,TGTGCCAGCAGCTTGGCGCGTCTAGCGGGGATGTCCTCCTACAATGAGCAGTTCTTC,CASSLARLAGMSSYNEQFF
NA,TRBJ1-6,NA,TRBV23-1,TGCGCCAGCAGTCAGGGGCGGAATTCACCCCTCCACTTT,CASSQGRNSPLHF
NA,TRBJ2-7,NA,TRBV29-1,TGCAGCGTTGCGCTCAGCTACGAGCAGTACTTC,CSVALSYEQYF
TRBD2,TRBJ2-7,NA,TRBV5-1,TGCGCCAGCAGCTTCGGGACTAGCGGGAGTTACGAGCAGTACTTC,CASSFGTSGSYEQYF
TRBD2,TRBJ2-1,once,TRBV20-1,TGCAGTGCGGCTAGCGGGAGTTACAATGAGCAGTTCTTC,CSAASGSYNEQFF
TRBD2,TRBJ2-4,once,TRBV15,TGTGCCACCAGCAGAGGAGGGAGGGACGGTAAAAACATTCAGTACTTC,CATSRGGRDGKNIQYF
NA,TRBJ2-7,NA,TRBV10-3,TGTGCCATCAGTGAGTCGGGGACATATTGGGAGCAGTACTTC,CAISESGTYWEQYF
NA,TRBJ2-5,once,TRBV5-6,TGTGCCAGCAGCTTGTACTCCCAGACCCAGTACTTC,CASSLYSQTQYF
TRBD2,TRBJ2-7,NA,TRBV20-1,TGCAGTGCTAGGAATAGCGGGAGAGGGTACGAGCAGTACTTC,CSARNSGRGYEQYF
NA,TRBJ2-1,NA,TRBV19,TGTGCCAGTAGTATAGCCAGAGGGGGAGGGATAAGCTCCTACAATGAGCAGTTCTTC,CASSIARGGGISSYNEQFF
NA,TRBJ1-2,NA,TRBV3-1,TGTGCCAGCAGCCAAGATTGGGTCTATGGCTACACCTTC,CASSQDWVYGYTF
NA,TRBJ1-5,NA,TRBV30,TGTGCCTGGAGTGGATGGCGGGGTACTTCGAGCAATCAGCCCCAGCATTTT,CAWSGWRGTSSNQPQHF
TRBD1,TRBJ1-2,NA,TRBV5-1,TGCGCCAGCAGCTGGCCAGGGGGCGGCTATGGCTACACCTTC,CASSWPGGGYGYTF
NA,TRBJ2-5,NA,TRBV29-1,TGCAGCGTTGATGCGGGTGGTGAGACCCAGTACTTC,CSVDAGGETQYF
NA,TRBJ1-2,NA,TRBV29-1,TGCAGCGTGTTGACCCCAGGGGTTCGTCGGGGCTACACCTTC,CSVLTPGVRRGYTF
NA,TRBJ1-1,NA,TRBV3-1,TGTGCCAGCAGCCAAGGGGAGAACACTGAAGCTTTCTTT,CASSQGENTEAFF
TRBD1,TRBJ1-2,NA,TRBV20-1,TGCAGTGCTAGTGAGGCAGGGGGCCCGGCGAGCGGCTACACCTTC,CSASEAGGPASGYTF
TRBD1,TRBJ2-5,NA,TRBV29-1,TGCAGCGCTGACCCGACAGGGAACGGAGAGACCCAGTACTTC,CSADPTGNGETQYF
NA,TRBJ1-2,NA,TRBV9,TGTGCCAGCAGCGTAGGAGGGCTGGTTGGCTACACCTTC,CASSVGGLVGYTF
TRBD2,TRBJ2-7,NA,TRBV14,TGTGCCAGCAGCCAAGAGGCACGCCTAGCGGGAGGCGAGCAGTACTTC,CASSQEARLAGGEQYF
NA,TRBJ1-5,NA,TRBV2,TGTGCCAGCAGTTCCGGGACAACTCCCGGTCAGCCCCAGCATTTT,CASSSGTTPGQPQHF
NA,TRBJ2-5,NA,TRBV6-5,TGTGCCAGTTCTATGATGTACCAAGAGACCCAGTACTTC,CASSMMYQETQYF
TRBD2,TRBJ2-2,few,TRBV19,TGTGCCAGTAGTAGCGGGGGGGCCACCGGGGAGCTGTTTTTT,CASSSGGATGELFF
NA,TRBJ2-3,NA,TRBV4-2,TGTGCCAGCAGCCGCATCGGTGGGACGGAAAGCACAGATACGCAGTATTTT,CASSRIGGTESTDTQYF
NA,TRBJ2-1,NA,TRBV7-2,TGTGCCAGCCTCTATGAGGTGGGGGAGCAGTTCTTC,CASLYEVGEQFF
TRBD1,TRBJ2-7,NA,TRBV27,TGTGCCAGCAGTTTAATCAGGGGGCTTGTCTACGAGCAGTACTTC,CASSLIRGLVYEQYF
NA,TRBJ2-2,NA,TRBV9,TGTGCCAGCAGCGTGACCAGCACCGGGGAGCTGTTTTTT,CASSVTSTGELFF
NA,TRBJ1-1,NA,TRBV20-1,TGCAGTGCAGCCGCGAGGGGGAACACTGAAGCTTTCTTT,CSAAARGNTEAFF
NA,TRBJ2-5,NA,TRBV7-9,TGTGCCAGCAGCTCAGACAGCCGGGTCCTGACCCAGTACTTC,CASSSDSRVLTQYF
NA,TRBJ2-2,NA,TRBV10-3,TGTGCCATCAGGACGGGACTTTTGAACACCGGGGAGCTGTTTTTT,CAIRTGLLNTGELFF
NA,TRBJ1-3,NA,TRBV3-1,TGTGCCAGCAGCCAATTAACAGGAAACACCATATATTTT,CASSQLTGNTIYF
NA,TRBJ2-2,NA,TRBV5-1,TGCGCCAGCAGCTTGGCCCCTGGCAACGGGGAGCTGTTTTTT,CASSLAPGNGELFF
NA,TRBJ1-1,NA,TRBV7-9,TGTGCCAGCAGCTTCGACTTGAACACTGAAGCTTTCTTT,CASSFDLNTEAFF
NA,TRBJ2-3,NA,TRBV19,TGTGCCAGTAGTATTGATGCACCAGATACGCAGTATTTT,CASSIDAPDTQYF
TRBD1,TRBJ2-1,NA,TRBV20-1,TGCAGTGCTGGAAGACAGGGGAGTGAGCAGTTCTTC,CSAGRQGSEQFF
TRBD2,TRBJ2-1,NA,TRBV12-3/TRBV12-4,TGTGCCAGCAGTCTGACTAGCGGGAGCTACAATGAGCAGTTCTTC,CASSLTSGSYNEQFF
NA,TRBJ2-3,once,TRBV7-6,TGTGCCAGCAGCTTAAGGTTTAGCACAGATACGCAGTATTTT,CASSLRFSTDTQYF
TRBD2,TRBJ2-1,NA,TRBV20-1,TGCAGTGCTAGTCAGACTAGCGGACCGGGGAATGAGCAGTTCTTC,CSASQTSGPGNEQFF
NA,TRBJ2-7,NA,TRBV5-1,TGCGCCAGCAGCTTGGCGGCGGATACCTACGAGCAGTACTTC,CASSLAADTYEQYF
TRBD2,TRBJ2-3,once,TRBV9,TGTGCCAGCAGCTCACGACTAGCGGGGGCGGATACGCAGTATTTT,CASSSRLAGADTQYF
NA,TRBJ1-2,NA,TRBV3-1,TGTGCCAGCAGCCCCCAGGGCTTCAACTATGGCTACACCTTC,CASSPQGFNYGYTF
NA,TRBJ2-7,NA,TRBV5-4,TGTGCCAGCAGCCCCGGACGGGATAAGCAGTACTTC,CASSPGRDKQYF
NA,TRBJ2-6,NA,TRBV13,TGTGCCAGCAGCCGTGGGGCCAACGTCCTGACTTTC,CASSRGANVLTF